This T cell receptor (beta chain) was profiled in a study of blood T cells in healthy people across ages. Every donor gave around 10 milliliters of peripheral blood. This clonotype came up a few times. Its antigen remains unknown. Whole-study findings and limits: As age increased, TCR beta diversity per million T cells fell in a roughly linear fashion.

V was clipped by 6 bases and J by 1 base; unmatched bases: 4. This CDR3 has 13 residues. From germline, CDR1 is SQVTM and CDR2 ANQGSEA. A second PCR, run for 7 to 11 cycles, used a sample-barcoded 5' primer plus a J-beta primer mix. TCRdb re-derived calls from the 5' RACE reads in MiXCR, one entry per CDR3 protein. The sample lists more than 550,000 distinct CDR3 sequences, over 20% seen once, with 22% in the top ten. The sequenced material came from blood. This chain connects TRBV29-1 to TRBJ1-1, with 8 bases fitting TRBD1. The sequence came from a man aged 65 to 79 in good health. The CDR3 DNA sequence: TGCAGCGTCACCGGGACAGGGAACACTGAAGCTTTCTTT. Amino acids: CSVTGTGNTEAFF.